Shown below are 29 T cell receptor beta chains from a single sample sequenced in a study of identical twins. Each CDR3 protein gets one entry after TCRdb re-called the 5' RACE reads with MiXCR. This table has some 1,700,000 distinct CDR3 sequences, roughly 35% appearing once. The specimen was cord blood. The receptors originated from a newborn girl in good health.

The V gene is TRBV2, the J gene TRBJ1-2, with TRBD1 as a possible D gene (5 bases). This CDR3 comprises 18 residues. CDR1 SNHLY and CDR2 FYNNEI come from the germline V gene. Deletions cut 2 bases from V and 0 bases from J, with 19 bases between. CDR3: CASSEHGAFSGANYGYTF. In nucleotides, the CDR3 is TGTGCCAGCAGTGAACACGGTGCTTTTTCGGGGGCTAACTATGGCTACACCTTC.

CDR3 residues: CATLATDTQYF. CDR3 DNA: TGTGCCACACTAGCCACAGATACGCAGTATTTT. The chain couples TRBV10-3 to TRBJ2-3; a weak D match, TRBD2 (6 bases). V was trimmed by 10 bases and J by 2 bases, leaving 7 bases between them. CDR1 is ENHRY and CDR2 is SYGVKD in the germline V gene. There are 11 residues in the CDR3.

This clonotype has a handful of counts. The chain recombines TRBV6-1 with TRBJ1-4; D is possibly TRBD1 (6 bases). Germline V gene data show CDR1 as MNHNS and CDR2 as SASEGT. V lost 7 bases, J lost 4 bases, and 10 bases lay in between. This CDR3 contains 13 residues. CDR3 in DNA: TGTGCCAGCATGCCGGGACATAATGAAAAACTGTTTTTT. Translated: CASMPGHNEKLFF.

CDR3 DNA: TGCAGTCTAACCCTCTCGGTTAGACGGGAAGAGACCCAGTACTTC. It translates to CSLTLSVRREETQYF. This sequence joins TRBV20-1 and TRBJ2-4; D is ambiguous. The DNA matches TRBJ2-5 better at its end, which makes the J call doubtful. Germline V gene data show CDR1 as DFQATT and CDR2 as SNEGSKA (reference sequence). The CDR3 covers 15 residues.

The chain is built from TRBV24-1 and TRBJ2-5, with D unresolved. Germline CDR1 and CDR2: KGHDR and SFDVKD. There are 15 residues in the CDR3. V was trimmed by 1 base and J by 2 bases, leaving 10 bases between them. CDR3 loop: CATSDFQTGQETQYF. The CDR3, as DNA: TGTGCCACCAGTGATTTCCAGACTGGGCAAGAGACCCAGTACTTC.

This clonotype was recorded a few times. V and J are TRBV12-3 or TRBV12-4 and TRBJ2-3; 9 nucleotides align to TRBD1. CDR3 length equals 15 residues. V lost 2 bases, J lost 2 bases, and 2 bases stayed unmatched. CDR3 bases: TGTGCCAGCAGTTTATGGGACAGGGACACAGATACGCAGTATTTT. Amino acid sequence: CASSLWDRDTDTQYF.

This clonotype was counted a few times. This chain connects TRBV5-1 to TRBJ1-1, with D tentatively TRBD1 (5 bases). Looked up from germline, CDR1 is SGHRS and CDR2 is YFSETQ. The CDR3 covers 13 residues. Trimming shortened V by 0 bases and J by 5 bases, and 8 bases separated the two germline ends. The CDR3 spells CASSLERQTEAFF. Written as DNA, the CDR3 is TGCGCCAGCAGCTTGGAACGACAGACTGAAGCTTTCTTT.

V gene TRBV5-1 combines with J gene TRBJ2-5; 7 bases are a match to TRBD2. The CDR3 is made up of 16 amino acids. Unmatched junction bases numbered 9, after V lost 4 bases and J lost 0 bases. Germline values: CDR1 SGHRS, CDR2 YFSETQ. CDR3: CASSHQAGPYQETQYF. DNA of the CDR3: TGCGCCAGCAGCCATCAAGCGGGACCGTACCAAGAGACCCAGTACTTC.

This sequence joins TRBV2 and TRBJ1-6; 8 nucleotides match TRBD1. Germline V lookup: CDR1 SNHLY, CDR2 FYNNEI. The CDR3 extends over 15 amino acids. Trimming at V came to 6 bases and at J to 10 bases, leaving 11 bases not matched to a gene. The CDR3 DNA reads as TGTGCCAGCAGGGCTACCGGGACAGGTGGATCACCCCTCCACTTT. Encoded protein: CASRATGTGGSPLHF.

The chain recombines TRBV15 with TRBJ2-1; 7 bases map to TRBD1. V lost 2 bases and J lost 8; bases outside the gene matches: 12. Germline loops: CDR1 LNHNV, CDR2 YYDKDF (reference sequence). The CDR3 loop spans 16 amino acids. The CDR3 DNA is TGTGCCACCAGCAGATATCCGGGACAGATACACGATGAGCAGTTCTTC. As protein: CATSRYPGQIHDEQFF.

This clonotype has at least ten counts. The CDR3 spells CASSLASGVDGYTF. In nucleotides, the CDR3 is TGCGCCAGCAGCTTGGCCTCTGGGGTCGATGGCTACACCTTC. The chain recombines TRBV5-1 with TRBJ1-2, with no clear D. CDR3 size: 14 residues. V gave up 0 bases and J gave up 6 bases, with 12 bases separating them. Germline CDR1 reads SGHRS; CDR2 reads YFSETQ.

The sample holds a few counts of this clonotype. The rearrangement uses TRBV24-1 and TRBJ2-5; D is unresolved. Between the trimmed V and J ends, which lost 3 bases and 11 bases, there was a span of 12 bases. The CDR3 spans 12 residues. From germline, CDR1 is KGHDR and CDR2 SFDVKD. The CDR3 DNA follows: TGTGCCACCAGTGATATGGCTTTTCGGCAGTACTTC. This sequence encodes CATSDMAFRQYF.

V and J are TRBV6-6 and TRBJ2-3, with D possibly being TRBD1 (5 bases). The V gene lost 5 bases and the J gene lost 4 bases, with 10 bases spanning the gap. The CDR3 has 13 amino acids. Germline CDR1 is MNHNY and CDR2 is SVGAGI (reference sequence). CDR3 nucleotide sequence: TGTGCCAGCAGTCCAGGGTTTGCAGATACGCAGTATTTT. It yields the protein CASSPGFADTQYF.

This clonotype was found a few times. The chain uses TRBV2 and TRBJ2-1, with 11 positions matching TRBD1. Germline trimming cut 2 bases from V and 6 bases from J; bases unmatched to any gene: 9. This CDR3 region has 17 residues. The germline CDR1 and CDR2 sequences are SNHLY and FYNNEI. This CDR3 is CASSEFISGTGGNEQFF. Written as DNA, the CDR3 is TGTGCCAGCAGTGAATTCATTAGCGGGACAGGGGGCAATGAGCAGTTCTTC.

This chain connects TRBV5-1 to TRBJ2-1; 7 bases match TRBD1. The V segment lost 0 bases and the J segment 5 bases; nucleotides outside the gene matches: 5. Germline-derived CDR1 and CDR2 are SGHRS and YFSETQ. This CDR3 has 15 amino acids. CDR3 nucleotide sequence: TGCGCCAGCAGCTTGGGAGGGGGCCATGACAATGAGCAGTTCTTC. Its protein product is CASSLGGGHDNEQFF. Full variable domain (outside the CDR3, taken from reference TRBV5-1 and TRBJ2-1): KAGVTQTPRYLIKTRGQQVTLSCSPISGHRSVSWYQQTPGQGLQFLFEYFSETQRNKGNFPGRFSGRQFSNSRSEMNVSTLELGDSALYLCASSLGGGHDNEQFFGPGTRLTVL.

The V call is TRBV20-1, the J call TRBJ2-7; no reliable D call. The CDR3 has 11 amino acids. With 6 bases removed from V and 9 bases from J, the gap between germline ends came to 15 bases. Per germline, CDR1 DFQATT and CDR2 SNEGSKA (reference sequence). The CDR3 loop is CSAPFGLGQYF. The CDR3, as DNA: TGCAGTGCCCCATTCGGGCTTGGGCAGTACTTC.

This clonotype was seen only a few times. The gene calls are TRBV28 and TRBJ2-1, with D possibly TRBD1 on 6 matching bases. The CDR3 loop spans 16 amino acids. Germline V gene lookup returns CDR1 MDHEN and CDR2 SYDVKM. The ends were cut back, 1 base at V and 4 bases at J, with 14 bases in the middle. The CDR3 spells CASSLYRVRGYNEQFF. CDR3 DNA: TGTGCCAGCAGTTTATATAGAGTTAGGGGGTACAATGAGCAGTTCTTC.

J is TRBJ1-4 and V is TRBV15; no clear D gene. This CDR3 has 13 amino acids. Trimming removed 5 bases at V and 8 bases at J, with 12 bases between. The germline V gene encodes CDR1 LNHNV and CDR2 YYDKDF (reference sequence). The CDR3 sequence is CATSLKPWEKLFF. DNA of the CDR3: TGTGCCACCAGCCTAAAGCCCTGGGAAAAACTGTTTTTT.

This clonotype has only a few counts. This chain joins TRBV29-1 and TRBJ2-4; D is ambiguous. Germline V gene sequence: CDR1 SQVTM, CDR2 ANQGSEA. The CDR3 totals 13 residues. Deletions cut 2 bases from V and 3 bases from J, with 8 bases between. The CDR3: CSVERAGKNIQYF. The CDR3 DNA follows: TGCAGCGTTGAACGAGCTGGCAAAAACATTCAGTACTTC.

The chain is built from TRBV10-3 and TRBJ2-1, with TRBD2 matching 8 bases. Trimming removed 0 bases from V and 5 bases from J; junction bases left unmatched: 9. The CDR3 extends over 17 amino acids. Germline assignment: CDR1 ENHRY and CDR2 SYGVKD. The CDR3 DNA follows: TGTGCCATCAGTGAGTCACGACTAGGAGCGGGGGACAATGAGCAGTTCTTC. It codes for CAISESRLGAGDNEQFF.

This clonotype was counted between two and nine times. This chain links TRBV6-1 with TRBJ1-2, with D tentatively TRBD1 (6 bases). V lost 6 bases and J 4 bases, leaving 9 bases between the germline ends. Germline CDR1 is MNHNS and CDR2 is SASEGT. The CDR3 contains 12 residues. The CDR3 sequence is CASRPQGYGYTF. Here the CDR3 DNA reads TGTGCCAGCAGACCACAGGGCTATGGCTACACCTTC.

This clonotype was counted a few times. The chain joins TRBV2 to TRBJ2-1; D is perhaps TRBD1 (6 bases). The ends were cut back, 7 bases at V and 5 bases at J, with 12 bases in the middle. This CDR3 is built from 13 residues. The germline V gene has CDR1 SNHLY and CDR2 FYNNEI. CDR3: CASTIRDNNEQFF. Here the CDR3 DNA reads TGTGCCAGCACCATCCGGGACAACAATGAGCAGTTCTTC. The whole variable domain, filled in from reference TRBV2 and TRBJ2-1, reads EPEVTQTPSHQVTQMGQEVILRCVPISNHLYFYWYRQILGQKVEFLVSFYNNEISEKSEIFDDQFSVERPDGSNFTLKIRSTKLEDSAMYFCASTIRDNNEQFFGPGTRLTVL.

This clonotype has just one count. The J gene is TRBJ2-1, the V gene TRBV20-1; 10 bases fit TRBD2. The CDR3 has 12 residues. Unmatched junction bases numbered 5, after V lost 0 bases and J lost 15 bases. CDR1 is DFQATT and CDR2 is SNEGSKA in the germline V gene (reference sequence). CDR3 region: CSARDPVAGGFF. In DNA, the CDR3 is TGCAGTGCTAGAGATCCGGTAGCGGGAGGGTTCTTC.

The chain joins TRBV20-1 to TRBJ2-5; the D is unclear. The CDR3 runs 14 residues. Germline CDR1 and CDR2: DFQATT and SNEGSKA (reference sequence). V was clipped by 0 bases and J by 0 bases, with 8 bases between them. The CDR3 DNA reads TGCAGTGCTAGAGATTATAGAAACCAAGAGACCCAGTACTTC. It specifies CSARDYRNQETQYF.

The chain joins TRBV27 to TRBJ2-4; no reliable D call. The CDR3 loop spans 15 amino acids. The V end lost 2 bases, the J end lost 13 bases, and 21 bases lay between the germline ends. The germline gives CDR1 MNHEY, CDR2 SMNVEV (reference sequence). The CDR3, as DNA: TGTGCCAGCAGTTTAGAGTTTCCGATCTCCTACGGGCAGTACTTC. The encoded protein is CASSLEFPISYGQYF.

Here the CDR3 DNA reads TGTGCCAGCAGCCAGGGACAGAGCTATAGCAATCAGCCCCAGCATTTT. Encoded protein: CASSQGQSYSNQPQHF. This chain joins TRBV12-3 or TRBV12-4 and TRBJ1-5; 7 bases agree with TRBD1. The junction had 8 bases not matched to a gene; V was cut back by 6 bases and J by 0 bases. CDR3 size: 16 residues.

This clonotype has at least ten counts. The chain employs TRBV12-3 or TRBV12-4 and TRBJ1-2, with D possibly being TRBD1 (5 bases). The CDR3 runs to 13 residues. Trimming took off 6 bases at V and 2 bases at J, with 10 bases between the two ends. CDR3 DNA sequence: TGTGCCAGCAGCTCAAGGGGAAACTATGGCTACACCTTC. This gives the protein CASSSRGNYGYTF.

This clonotype was recorded a few times. This chain uses TRBV27 with TRBJ2-5, with TRBD1 matching over 8 bases. After removal of 5 bases from V and 5 bases from J, the junction contained 13 bases not matched to a gene. The CDR3 extends over 16 amino acids. Per germline, CDR1 MNHEY and CDR2 SMNVEV (reference sequence). For the CDR3, the DNA is TGTGCCAGCAGTCCCTTGGGGGCAGGGGGCGCGGAGACCCAGTACTTC. Protein product: CASSPLGAGGAETQYF.

This clonotype was picked up a small number of times. V gene TRBV24-1 combines with J gene TRBJ2-3; D uncertain. The CDR3 runs 12 residues. The germline CDR1 and CDR2 sequences are KGHDR and SFDVKD. The V end lost 3 bases, the J end lost 5 bases, and 5 bases lay between the germline ends. CDR3 amino acids: CATSDPVDTQYF. In DNA, the CDR3 is TGTGCCACCAGTGATCCGGTAGATACGCAGTATTTT.